The entry that follows covers one T cell receptor beta chain sequence. This clonotype was observed a few times. Its antigen is unknown. The sample holds no much larger clone one base away, and base qualities are not on file. The protocol used for the library was UMI-ligation and nested PCR. A single-stranded oligonucleotide carrying the Illumina SP2 sequence and a UMI was ligated to the cDNA 3' end using T4 RNA ligase 1. PCR1 ran about 4 cycles (98°C 15 s, 69°C 30 s, 72°C 40 s); the beta primer was an equimolar mix of RC1.1 and RC1.2 covering TRBC1 and TRBC2. Starting at PCR2, TCR alpha and beta chains were handled separately, and sample indices and Illumina adaptors were added. The UMI, placed after an 8-base spacer, consisted of 12 random nucleotides arranged as two hexamers with a spacer between them. Libraries were sequenced on an Illumina MiSeq using v2 2x251 paired-end chemistry, with 12 samples typically included per run. PhiX DNA was added at about 4.5-7% to each sequencing library so that diversity was increased. The published analysis was carried out like this. bcl2fastq converted raw reads to FASTQ, and Demultiplexor demultiplexed the reads by dual indices. V and J genes were assigned by Decombinator through tag matching, with a single base-pair mismatch permitted. Collapsinator used UMIs to correct both sequencing errors and frequency errors arising from PCR heterogeneity. CDR3Translator converted Decombinator identifiers into nucleotide sequence, translated that sequence into amino acids, and extracted CDR3 based on C- and N-terminal motifs. A cluster of KT2 sequences sharing one unique molecular identifier was counted as one distinct KT2 TCR. TCRdb ran its own pipeline on the public reads, namely fastp trimming at Q25 and MiXCR clone calling, and kept in-frame beta chains. Entries that share a CDR3 protein sequence are merged under the most common genes and DNA. In this record, the V and J calls reflect TCRdb's handling and not the investigators' own analysis. Present in this sample are about 30,000 distinct CDR3 sequences, 6% to 8% of which were seen just once. The ten largest make up less than 20% of the sample.

This entry comes from a study of quantifying T cell responses using KT2 cells (dated by TCRdb to about 2017). Turning to the overall study: RNA was DNase-treated and reverse transcribed with TCR alpha and beta constant-region primers, mostly using SuperScript III. Under optimum conditions, the efficiency of the T4 ligation step was estimated to be more than 9.5%. PCR2 was performed as a SYBR Green qPCR and was stopped at a predetermined fluorescence threshold so that over-amplification was avoided.

Known numbers of KT2, a T cell clone whose TCR had been sequenced previously, were spiked into unfractionated PBMC to test the sensitivity and accuracy of the pipeline. KT2 cells were mixed with a fixed number of PBMC to create a range of KT2-to-PBMC ratios. What the work shows at the level of the full study, not this receptor alone: Counts of KT2 alpha and beta sequences scaled linearly with input KT2 cell number over several orders of magnitude. At very high KT2 spike-in numbers, detection of KT2 sequences reached saturation. No side-by-side comparison between this pipeline and other TCR sequencing techniques was included in the study. KT2 sequences were detected down to the lowest spike-in tested, which was about one KT2 cell per 100,000 PBMC.

Sequencing was done on a sample of PBMCs spiked with cells of the T cell clone KT2. This clonotype originated in a human donor.

The DNA reads as follows: TGTGCCAGCTCACCGGCACTCGAGGGCAAGCAGTACTTC. It encodes CASSPALEGKQYF. The rearrangement combines TRBV18 with TRBJ2-7; TRBD2 is perhaps the D gene, given 5 matching bases. CDR1 and CDR2 (KGHSH, LQKENI) derive from the germline V gene. Between the V and J ends, shortened by 3 bases and 8 bases respectively, the junction contains 14 bases. The CDR3 runs 13 amino acids, cysteine and phenylalanine included. The only DNA kept is the CDR3, 39 bases in frame from the first base.